The 28 T cell receptor beta chains below all came from one sample that was sequenced in a study of blood T cells in healthy people across ages. A second 7 to 11 cycle PCR used barcoded and J-beta primers. TCRdb recomputed calls from the 5' RACE reads with MiXCR, one row per CDR3 protein. The table lists hundreds of thousands of distinct CDR3 sequences, 30% to 45% of them singletons, with approximately 12% in the top ten. The sample comprised blood. These receptors originate from a young man in good health.

This clonotype was picked up many times. This chain connects TRBV20-1 to TRBJ2-3, with D perhaps matching TRBD2 (5 bases). The CDR3 runs 13 residues. V was clipped by 0 bases and J by 3 bases, with 7 bases between them. Germline V gene lookup returns CDR1 DFQATT and CDR2 SNEGSKA (reference sequence). CDR3 region: CSARDAGTDTQYF. The CDR3 DNA follows: TGCAGTGCTAGAGATGCGGGTACAGATACGCAGTATTTT.

V and J are TRBV7-2 and TRBJ2-1; D possibly uses TRBD1 or TRBD2 (6 bases each). CDR1 and CDR2 from the germline V gene are SGHTA and FQGNSA. The CDR3 extends over 16 amino acids. Trimming took off 1 base at V and 4 bases at J, with 14 bases between the two ends. The CDR3 nucleotides are TGTGCCAGCAGCTTAGGTCCGGGGGCAGGATACAATGAGCAGTTCTTC. This translates into CASSLGPGAGYNEQFF.

This clonotype was detected only a few times. The chain has TRBV20-1 and TRBJ1-6, with 10 bases that match TRBD1. This CDR3 spans 16 amino acids. Per the germline V gene, CDR1 is DFQATT and CDR2 is SNEGSKA (reference sequence). Trimming at V came to 1 base and at J to 6 bases, leaving 6 bases not matched to a gene. This CDR3 reads CSARGGQGPINSPLHF. The CDR3 nucleotides are TGCAGTGCTAGAGGGGGACAGGGGCCAATTAATTCACCCCTCCACTTT.

The chain joins TRBV9 to TRBJ1-2, with TRBD1 as a possible D gene (6 bases). Germline V gene sequence: CDR1 SGDLS, CDR2 YYNGEE. The V and J ends lost 1 base and 6 bases respectively, with 13 bases between them. The CDR3 is 14 amino acids. In nucleotides, the CDR3 is TGTGCCAGCAGCGTAAGTCCCCGGGGGCATGGCTACACCTTC. Translating it yields CASSVSPRGHGYTF.

This clonotype came up a few times. This sequence joins TRBV6-1 and TRBJ2-5; D unclear. This CDR3 spans 10 amino acids. CDR1 is MNHNS and CDR2 is SASEGT in the germline V gene. V was pared by 7 bases and J by 3 bases, with 3 bases between. CDR3 sequence reads: CASTEETQYF. The CDR3 DNA sequence: TGTGCCAGCACAGAAGAGACCCAGTACTTC.

The gene calls are TRBV2 and TRBJ1-2; D not resolved. The ends were cut back, 4 bases at V and 12 bases at J, with 9 bases in the middle. In germline, CDR1 is SNHLY, CDR2 FYNNEI. The CDR3 has 10 amino acids. In nucleotides, the CDR3 is TGTGCCAGCAGTGGGTTTAAGGACACCTTC. This encodes CASSGFKDTF.

The sample holds a few counts of this clonotype. This rearrangement joins TRBV25-1 to TRBJ1-2; D uncertain. The CDR3 is 11 amino acids. V lost 10 bases, J lost 4 bases, and 10 bases lay in between. Germline values: CDR1 MGHDK, CDR2 SYGVNS. CDR3 coding DNA: TGTGCCATCCGCGGTTCCTATGGCTACACCTTC. Protein sequence: CAIRGSYGYTF.

With respect to this clonotype: A junction end diverges from the germline sequence, so it may reflect a read error. The rearrangement joins TRBV19 to TRBJ2-5, with D possibly called TRBD1 or TRBD2 (6 bases each). The CDR3 loop spans 14 amino acids. Germline CDR1 is LNHDA and CDR2 is SQIVND (reference sequence). The CDR3 reads CASSLRQAGGTLYF. The DNA for the CDR3 is TGTGCCAGTAGTCTCCGACAGGCCGGAGGGACCCTGTACTTC.

This clonotype was counted between two and nine times. The V gene is TRBV15, the J gene TRBJ2-7; D possibly corresponds to TRBD2 (6 bases). The length of the CDR3 is 14 residues. V was shortened by 0 bases and J by 5 bases, with 11 bases between the two germline ends. Germline V gives CDR1 LNHNV, CDR2 YYDKDF (reference sequence). The CDR3 DNA sequence: TGTGCCACCAGCAGAGAATGGCGGGATCACGAGCAGTACTTC. Its protein is CATSREWRDHEQYF.

This clonotype has a handful of counts. The chain couples TRBV6-5 to TRBJ1-5; 8 bases are a match to TRBD1. The CDR3 length is 15 residues. Germline CDR1 reads MNHEY; CDR2 reads SVGAGI. The J segment lost 3 bases and the V segment lost 8 bases, leaving 9 bases of the junction unmatched. CDR3 nucleotides: TGTGCCAGCGCCGACAGGGGTTTTGTCAATCAGCCCCAGCATTTT. It translates to CASADRGFVNQPQHF.

There are a few counts of this clonotype. This chain connects TRBV10-3 to TRBJ1-6; a possible D gene is TRBD1 (6 bases). V was clipped by 0 bases and J by 6 bases, with 9 bases between them. Germline values: CDR1 ENHRY, CDR2 SYGVKD. This CDR3 comprises 15 residues. The CDR3 region is CAISESLRGNSPLHF. In DNA form, the CDR3 reads TGTGCCATCAGTGAGTCGCTCAGGGGTAATTCACCCCTCCACTTT.

The V and J genes are TRBV7-8 and TRBJ1-1; D call uncertain. CDR1 is SGHVS and CDR2 is FQNEAQ in the germline V gene. The ends were cut back, 1 base at V and 5 bases at J, with 14 bases in the middle. The CDR3 length is 15 residues. Here the CDR3 DNA reads TGTGCCAGCAGCTTAGAGGGAGCCCATCGAACTGAAGCTTTCTTT. Residues: CASSLEGAHRTEAFF. Filled out from reference TRBV7-8 and TRBJ1-1, the complete variable domain reads GAGVSQSPRYKVAKRGQDVALRCDPISGHVSLFWYQQALGQGPEFLTYFQNEAQLDKSGLPSDRFFAERPEGSVSTLKIQRTQQEDSAVYLCASSLEGAHRTEAFFGQGTRLTVV.

This clonotype has more than one count but fewer than ten. In nucleotides, the CDR3 is TGTGCCATCAGTGAGTCTGGGCAGGGCTTCGTCTATGGCTACACCTTC. It yields the protein CAISESGQGFVYGYTF. The V gene is TRBV10-3, the J gene TRBJ1-2; a possible D gene is TRBD1 (5 bases). CDR1 and CDR2 (germline): ENHRY, SYGVKD. The CDR3 totals 16 residues. With 0 bases removed from V and 4 bases from J, the gap between germline ends came to 15 bases.

This sequence joins TRBV20-1 and TRBJ1-1; the match to TRBD1 covers 11 bases. CDR1 and CDR2 from the germline V gene are DFQATT and SNEGSKA (reference sequence). J was trimmed by 6 bases and V by 0 bases; bases with no gene match: 3. The CDR3 contains 14 residues. In nucleotides, the CDR3 is TGCAGTGCTAGAGATCCGGGACAGGGGGCTGAAGCTTTCTTT. Its protein product is CSARDPGQGAEAFF.

The chain carries TRBV20-1 and TRBJ2-7, with D possibly TRBD1 on 5 matching bases. The J call may be incorrect, as the DNA end agrees better with TRBJ2-5. This CDR3 comprises 13 residues. Per the germline V gene, CDR1 is DFQATT and CDR2 is SNEGSKA (reference sequence). The CDR3 DNA sequence: TGCAGTGCTAGAGTCGATTCGCAGGGGACCCAGTACTTC. Translated, it gives CSARVDSQGTQYF.

With respect to this clonotype: A much bigger clone sits one base away, suggesting this may be a read error. This chain uses TRBV4-2 with TRBJ2-4, with 11 bases fitting TRBD1. The germline gives CDR1 LGHNA, CDR2 YNFKEQ. V trimming: 7 bases; J trimming: 2 bases; junction bases outside the gene matches: 4. CDR3 length equals 15 residues. The CDR3 nucleotides are TGTGCCAGCAACCGGGACAGGGGGACCAAAAACATTCAGTACTTC. It specifies CASNRDRGTKNIQYF.

The chain links TRBV6-2 or TRBV6-3 to TRBJ2-1; 10 nucleotides match TRBD2. J gave up 5 bases and V 4 bases, and 8 bases lay outside the gene matches. CDR3 length: 16 residues. CDR1 and CDR2 (germline): MNHEY, SVGEGT. Here the CDR3 reads CASSSSSGSRDNEQFF. In DNA form, the CDR3 reads TGTGCCAGCAGTTCATCTAGCGGGAGTAGGGACAATGAGCAGTTCTTC.

This chain uses TRBV7-6 with TRBJ2-3, with 8 positions matching TRBD2. Trimming removed 3 bases from V and 0 bases from J; junction bases left unmatched: 8. In germline, CDR1 is SGHVS, CDR2 FNYEAQ. This CDR3 is built from 17 residues. Here the CDR3 DNA reads TGTGCCAGCAGCTTCCCGGCTAGCGGGCTTAGCACAGATACGCAGTATTTT. Protein product: CASSFPASGLSTDTQYF.

In DNA form, the CDR3 reads TGTGCCACCAGCAGAGGGGACAGAGCCGCAACTAATGAAAAACTGTTTTTT. This translates into CATSRGDRAATNEKLFF. The J gene is TRBJ1-4, the V gene TRBV15; 7 bases are shared with TRBD1. This CDR3 has 17 residues. CDR1 is LNHNV, CDR2 YYDKDF, per germline (reference sequence). V shed 1 base, J shed 0 bases, and the junction held 5 bases outside the gene matches.

To note about this clonotype: This sequence may be a read error, since a much larger clone differs from it by one base. The chain combines TRBV12-3 or TRBV12-4 with TRBJ1-2, with D hard to call. The CDR3 covers 13 residues. DNA for the CDR3: TGTGCCAGCGGTTTAACAGCCCCCTATGGCTACACCTTC. Its protein product is CASGLTAPYGYTF.

The V call is TRBV30, the J call TRBJ1-5; D unclear. The CDR3 length is 14 residues. V was trimmed by 1 base and J by 0 bases, leaving 7 bases between them. Germline loops: CDR1 GTSNPN, CDR2 SVGIG (reference sequence). CDR3 in amino acids: CAWSAGHSNQPQHF. The CDR3 coding sequence is TGTGCCTGGAGTGCCGGGCATAGCAATCAGCCCCAGCATTTT.

V usage is TRBV20-1 and J usage is TRBJ2-5; 10 nucleotides align to TRBD2. The J segment lost 5 bases and the V segment lost 6 bases, leaving 9 bases of the junction unmatched. The CDR3 extends over 14 amino acids. Per germline, CDR1 DFQATT and CDR2 SNEGSKA (reference sequence). CDR3 DNA sequence: TGCAGTGCAAGTCCCCTAGCGGGGGTTGAGACCCAGTACTTC. Protein sequence: CSASPLAGVETQYF.

This clonotype has at least ten counts. The chain has TRBV12-3 or TRBV12-4 and TRBJ2-3; tentative D call: TRBD2 (5 bases). Trimming took 6 bases from V and 0 from J, leaving 13 bases between them. The CDR3 runs to 15 residues. The CDR3 reads CASRPTRPSTDTQYF. The CDR3 DNA sequence: TGTGCCAGCAGGCCCACTAGGCCTAGCACAGATACGCAGTATTTT.

The rearrangement links TRBV7-6 to TRBJ1-6, with TRBD1 as a possible D gene (5 bases). This CDR3 has 15 residues. Germline CDR1 is SGHVS and CDR2 is FNYEAQ. V was cut by 5 bases and J by 5 bases, with 13 bases left in between. CDR3 DNA: TGTGCCAGCAGCCGGGGACGGATCGATAATTCACCCCTCCACTTT. It is translated as CASSRGRIDNSPLHF.

The V call is TRBV7-9, the J call TRBJ2-1, with TRBD1 matching 9 bases. The germline V gene has CDR1 SEHNR and CDR2 FQNEAQ (reference sequence). Unmatched junction bases numbered 8, after V lost 5 bases and J lost 9 bases. This CDR3 is 14 amino acids long. The CDR3 sequence is CASSRRDRASEQFF. CDR3 DNA sequence: TGTGCCAGCAGCAGAAGGGACAGGGCTAGTGAGCAGTTCTTC.

This clonotype was picked up one time. The chain has TRBV7-8 and TRBJ2-1, with 7 bases identical to TRBD1. The CDR3 spans 14 residues. The germline gives CDR1 SGHVS, CDR2 FQNEAQ. The V gene end was trimmed by 5 bases and the J gene end by 4 bases; junction bases not matched to a gene: 5. The CDR3 sequence is CASSTRDSYNEQFF. CDR3 DNA: TGTGCCAGCAGCACCCGGGACAGTTACAATGAGCAGTTCTTC.

A few counts support this clonotype. One end of the junction does not line up with germline, which may come from a read error. The chain carries TRBV27 and TRBJ1-2; possibly TRBD1 for D (6 bases). The CDR3 has 17 residues. CDR1 and CDR2 (germline): MNHEY, SMNVEV (reference sequence). CDR3 sequence: CASSLSKRTGQLYDYTF. As DNA, the CDR3 is TGTGCCAGCAGTTTATCAAAAAGGACCGGACAGCTCTATGACTACACCTTC.

This clonotype was seen more than once but under ten times. The rearrangement links TRBV5-1 to TRBJ1-5; 8 bases line up with TRBD1. The CDR3 runs to 15 residues. After removal of 4 bases from V and 4 bases from J, the junction contained 7 bases not matched to a gene. CDR1 and CDR2 from the germline V gene are SGHRS and YFSETQ. CDR3 region: CASSITTGDNQPQHF. The CDR3 region has the DNA TGCGCCAGCAGCATCACGACAGGGGATAATCAGCCCCAGCATTTT. The variable domain in full, with the rest retrieved from reference TRBV5-1 and TRBJ1-5, is KAGVTQTPRYLIKTRGQQVTLSCSPISGHRSVSWYQQTPGQGLQFLFEYFSETQRNKGNFPGRFSGRQFSNSRSEMNVSTLELGDSALYLCASSITTGDNQPQHFGDGTRLSIL.